This T cell receptor (beta chain) came from a study of T cells after yellow fever vaccination. The study, taken as a whole, reports: Abundant clonotypes (contaminants from the bulk population) could be present in FACS-sorted repertoires. Just a small share of clonotypes turned up in the CD4 compartment as well as the CD8 compartment. Clones from primary vaccination mostly reappeared after the booster (about 97% CD4, around 90% CD8).

TCRdb fed the 5' RACE reads into MiXCR, producing one record per CDR3 protein. The sample holds 110,000 or so distinct CDR3 sequences, roughly 6.8% seen once. Germline V gives CDR1 KGHSH, CDR2 LQKENI. CDR3 size: 14 residues. Trimming removed 6 bases from V and 0 bases from J, with 9 bases in between. This clonotype was observed a handful of times. As yet, its antigen is unknown. Sequencing used CD4+ T cells sorted from PBMCs, obtained roughly 46 days after the first yellow fever vaccination. The origin of this receptor is a man between 18 and 35 years old who received the YFV17D yellow fever vaccine. The V gene is TRBV18, the J gene TRBJ1-3; D call uncertain. CDR3: CASSPRISGNTIYF. For the CDR3, the DNA is TGTGCCAGCTCCCCTAGGATCTCTGGAAACACCATATATTTT.